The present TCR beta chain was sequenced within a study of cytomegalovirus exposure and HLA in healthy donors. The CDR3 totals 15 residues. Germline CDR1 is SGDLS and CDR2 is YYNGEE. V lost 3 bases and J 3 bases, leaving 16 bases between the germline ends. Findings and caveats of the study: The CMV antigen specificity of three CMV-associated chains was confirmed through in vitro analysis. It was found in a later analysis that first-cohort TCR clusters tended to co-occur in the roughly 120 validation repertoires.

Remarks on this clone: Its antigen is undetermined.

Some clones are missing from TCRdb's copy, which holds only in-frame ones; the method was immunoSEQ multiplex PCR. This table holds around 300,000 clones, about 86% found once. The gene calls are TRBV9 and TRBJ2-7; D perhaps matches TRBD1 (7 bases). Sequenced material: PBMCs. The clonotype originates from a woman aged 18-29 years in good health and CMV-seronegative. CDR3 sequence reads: CASSAAAGQIYEQYF. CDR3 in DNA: TGTGCCAGCAGCGCAGCCGCGGGACAGATCTACGAGCAGTACTTC.